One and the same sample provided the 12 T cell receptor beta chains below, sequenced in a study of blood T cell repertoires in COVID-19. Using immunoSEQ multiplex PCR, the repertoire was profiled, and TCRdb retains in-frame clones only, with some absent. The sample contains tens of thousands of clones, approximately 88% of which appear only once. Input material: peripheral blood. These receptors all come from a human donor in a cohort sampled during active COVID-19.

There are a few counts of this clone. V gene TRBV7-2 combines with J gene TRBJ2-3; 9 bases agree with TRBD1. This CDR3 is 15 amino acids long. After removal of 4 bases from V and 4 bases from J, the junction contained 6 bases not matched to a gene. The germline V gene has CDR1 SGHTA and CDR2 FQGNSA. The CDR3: CASSSDRGVADTQYF. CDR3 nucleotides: TGTGCCAGCAGCTCGGACAGGGGCGTGGCAGATACGCAGTATTTT.

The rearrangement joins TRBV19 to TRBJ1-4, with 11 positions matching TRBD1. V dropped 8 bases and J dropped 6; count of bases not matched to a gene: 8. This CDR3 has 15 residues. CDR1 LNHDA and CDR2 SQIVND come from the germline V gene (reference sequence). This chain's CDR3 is CASLDRGRGDEKLFF. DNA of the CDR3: TGTGCCAGTTTGGACAGGGGGCGAGGGGATGAAAAACTGTTTTTT. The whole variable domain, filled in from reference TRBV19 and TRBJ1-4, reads DGGITQSPKYLFRKEGQNVTLSCEQNLNHDAMYWYRQDPGQGLRLIYYSQIVNDFQKGDIAEGYSVSREKKESFPLTVTSAQKNPTAFYLCASLDRGRGDEKLFFGSGTQLSVL.

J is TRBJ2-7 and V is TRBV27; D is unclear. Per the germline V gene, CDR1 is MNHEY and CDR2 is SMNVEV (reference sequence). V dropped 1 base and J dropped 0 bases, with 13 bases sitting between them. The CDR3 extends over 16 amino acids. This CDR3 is CASSLYPPPSSYEQYF. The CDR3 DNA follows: TGTGCCAGCAGTTTATATCCCCCCCCCAGCTCCTACGAGCAGTACTTC.

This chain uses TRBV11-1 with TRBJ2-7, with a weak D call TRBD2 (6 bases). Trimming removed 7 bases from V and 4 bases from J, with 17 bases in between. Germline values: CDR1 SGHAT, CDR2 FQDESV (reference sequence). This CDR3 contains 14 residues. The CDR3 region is CASTQDGLWYEQYF. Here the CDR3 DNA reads TGTGCCAGCACGCAAGACGGACTATGGTACGAGCAGTACTTC.

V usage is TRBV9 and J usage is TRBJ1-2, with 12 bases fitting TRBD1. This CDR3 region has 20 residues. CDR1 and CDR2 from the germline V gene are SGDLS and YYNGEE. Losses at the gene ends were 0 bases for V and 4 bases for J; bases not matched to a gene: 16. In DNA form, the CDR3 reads TGTGCCAGCAGCGTAGCAAGGGGGGGGGACAGGGGGCTTGAGGTCTATGGCTACACCTTC. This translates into CASSVARGGDRGLEVYGYTF.

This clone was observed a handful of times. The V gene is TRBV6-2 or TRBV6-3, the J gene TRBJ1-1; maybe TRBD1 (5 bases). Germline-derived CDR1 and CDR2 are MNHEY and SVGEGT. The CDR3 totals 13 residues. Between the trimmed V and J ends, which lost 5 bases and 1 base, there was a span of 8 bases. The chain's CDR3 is CASSQQENTEAFF. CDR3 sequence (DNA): TGTGCCAGCAGTCAACAGGAGAACACTGAAGCTTTCTTT.

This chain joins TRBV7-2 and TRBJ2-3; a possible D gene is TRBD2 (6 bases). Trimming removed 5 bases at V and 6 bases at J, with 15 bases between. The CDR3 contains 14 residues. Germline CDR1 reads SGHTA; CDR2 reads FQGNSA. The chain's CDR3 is CASSRGLPPDTQYF. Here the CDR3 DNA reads TGTGCCAGCAGCCGTGGACTACCCCCGGATACGCAGTATTTT.

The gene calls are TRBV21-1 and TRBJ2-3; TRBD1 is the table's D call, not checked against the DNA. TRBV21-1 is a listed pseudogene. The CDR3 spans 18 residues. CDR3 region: CASSKWGTPTLFTDTQYF. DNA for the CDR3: TGTGCCAGCAGCAAATGGGGGACACCAACTTTATTCACAGATACGCAGTATTTT.

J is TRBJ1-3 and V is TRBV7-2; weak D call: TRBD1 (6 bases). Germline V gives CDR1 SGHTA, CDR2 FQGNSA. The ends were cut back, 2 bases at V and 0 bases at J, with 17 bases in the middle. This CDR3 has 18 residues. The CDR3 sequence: CASSLPRIGQFSGNTIYF. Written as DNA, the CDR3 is TGTGCCAGCAGCTTACCCAGGATTGGACAGTTCTCTGGAAACACCATATATTTT.

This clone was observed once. CDR3 loop: CASSAKPTRETQYF. The CDR3 coding sequence is TGTGCCAGCAGCGCCAAACCAACCAGGGAGACCCAGTACTTC. The chain uses TRBV9 and TRBJ2-5, with unresolved D. Trimming removed 3 bases from V and 5 bases from J, with 14 bases in between. The CDR3 extends over 14 amino acids. Per the germline V gene, CDR1 is SGDLS and CDR2 is YYNGEE.

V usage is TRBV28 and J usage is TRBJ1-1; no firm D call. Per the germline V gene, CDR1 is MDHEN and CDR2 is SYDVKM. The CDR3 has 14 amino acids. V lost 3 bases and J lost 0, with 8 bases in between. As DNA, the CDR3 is TGTGCCAGCAGTTTCTTGCGGGTGAACACTGAAGCTTTCTTT. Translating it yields CASSFLRVNTEAFF. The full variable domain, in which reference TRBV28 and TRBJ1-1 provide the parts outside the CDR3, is DVKVTQSSRYLVKRTGEKVFLECVQDMDHENMFWYRQDPGLGLRLIYFSYDVKMKEKGDIPEGYSVSREKKERFSLILESASTNQTSMYLCASSFLRVNTEAFFGQGTRLTVV.

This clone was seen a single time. For the CDR3, the DNA is TGTGCCAGCAGGAGACAGGGGGTCTGGAACACCGGGGAGCTGTTTTTT. This sequence encodes CASRRQGVWNTGELFF. V gene TRBV4-2 combines with J gene TRBJ2-2; 9 nucleotides agree with TRBD1. From germline, CDR1 is LGHNA and CDR2 YNFKEQ. V was pared by 6 bases and J by 1 base, with 6 bases of the junction left unmatched. The CDR3 spans 16 residues.